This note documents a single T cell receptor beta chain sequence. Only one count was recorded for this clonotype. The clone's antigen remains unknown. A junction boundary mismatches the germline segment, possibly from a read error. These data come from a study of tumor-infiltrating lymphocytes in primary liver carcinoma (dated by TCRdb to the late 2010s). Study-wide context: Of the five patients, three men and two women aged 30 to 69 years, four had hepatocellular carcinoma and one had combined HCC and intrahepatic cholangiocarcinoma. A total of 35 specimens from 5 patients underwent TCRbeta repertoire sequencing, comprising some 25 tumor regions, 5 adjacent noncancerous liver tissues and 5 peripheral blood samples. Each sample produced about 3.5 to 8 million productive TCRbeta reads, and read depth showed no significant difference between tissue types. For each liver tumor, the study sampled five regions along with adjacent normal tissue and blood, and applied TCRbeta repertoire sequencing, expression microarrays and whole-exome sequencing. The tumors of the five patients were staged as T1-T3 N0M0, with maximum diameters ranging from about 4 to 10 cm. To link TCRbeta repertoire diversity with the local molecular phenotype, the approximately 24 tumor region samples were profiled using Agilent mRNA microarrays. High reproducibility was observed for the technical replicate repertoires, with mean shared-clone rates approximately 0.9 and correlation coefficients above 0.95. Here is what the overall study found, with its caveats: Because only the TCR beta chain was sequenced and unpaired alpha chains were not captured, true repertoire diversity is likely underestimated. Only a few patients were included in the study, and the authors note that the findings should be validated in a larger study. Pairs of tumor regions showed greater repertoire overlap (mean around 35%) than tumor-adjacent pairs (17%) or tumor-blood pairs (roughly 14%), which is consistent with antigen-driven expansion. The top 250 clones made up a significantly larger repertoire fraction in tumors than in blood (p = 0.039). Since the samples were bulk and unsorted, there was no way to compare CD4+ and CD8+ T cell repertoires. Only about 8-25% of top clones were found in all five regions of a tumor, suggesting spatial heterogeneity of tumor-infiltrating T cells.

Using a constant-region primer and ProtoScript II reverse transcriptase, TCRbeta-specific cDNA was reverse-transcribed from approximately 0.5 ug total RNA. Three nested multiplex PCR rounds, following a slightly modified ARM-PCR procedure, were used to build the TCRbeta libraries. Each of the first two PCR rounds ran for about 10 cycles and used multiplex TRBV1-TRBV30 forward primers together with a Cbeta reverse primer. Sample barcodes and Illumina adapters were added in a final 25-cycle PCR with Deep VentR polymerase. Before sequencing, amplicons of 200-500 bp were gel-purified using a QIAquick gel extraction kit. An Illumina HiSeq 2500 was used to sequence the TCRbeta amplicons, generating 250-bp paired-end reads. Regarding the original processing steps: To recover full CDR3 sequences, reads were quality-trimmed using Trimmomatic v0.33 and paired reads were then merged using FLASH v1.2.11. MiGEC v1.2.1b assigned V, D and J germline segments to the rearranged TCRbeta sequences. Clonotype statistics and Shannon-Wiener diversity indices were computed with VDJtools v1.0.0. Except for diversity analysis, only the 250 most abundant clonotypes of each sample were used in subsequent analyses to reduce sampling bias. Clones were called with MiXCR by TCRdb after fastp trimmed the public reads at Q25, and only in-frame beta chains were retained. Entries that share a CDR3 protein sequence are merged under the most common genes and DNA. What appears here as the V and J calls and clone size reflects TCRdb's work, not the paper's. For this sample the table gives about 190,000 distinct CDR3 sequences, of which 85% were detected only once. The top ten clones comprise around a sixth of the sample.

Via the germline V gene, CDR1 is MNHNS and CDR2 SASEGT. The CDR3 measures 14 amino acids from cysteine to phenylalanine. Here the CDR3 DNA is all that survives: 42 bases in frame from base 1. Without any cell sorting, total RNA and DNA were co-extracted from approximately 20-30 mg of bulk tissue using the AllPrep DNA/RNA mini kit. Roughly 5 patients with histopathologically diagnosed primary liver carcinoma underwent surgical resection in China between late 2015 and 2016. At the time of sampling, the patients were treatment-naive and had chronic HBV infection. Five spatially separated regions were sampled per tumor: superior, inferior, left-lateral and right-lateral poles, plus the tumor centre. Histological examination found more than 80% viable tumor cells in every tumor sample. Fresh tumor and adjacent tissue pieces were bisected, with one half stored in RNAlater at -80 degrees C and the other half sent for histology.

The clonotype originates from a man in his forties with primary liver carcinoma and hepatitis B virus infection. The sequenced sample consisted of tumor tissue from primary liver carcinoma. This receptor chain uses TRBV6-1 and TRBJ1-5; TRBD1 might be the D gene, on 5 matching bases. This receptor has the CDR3 CASSEGGTDQSQQF. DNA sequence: TGTGCCAGCAGTGAAGGGGGGACGGATCAGTCCCAGCAATTT.